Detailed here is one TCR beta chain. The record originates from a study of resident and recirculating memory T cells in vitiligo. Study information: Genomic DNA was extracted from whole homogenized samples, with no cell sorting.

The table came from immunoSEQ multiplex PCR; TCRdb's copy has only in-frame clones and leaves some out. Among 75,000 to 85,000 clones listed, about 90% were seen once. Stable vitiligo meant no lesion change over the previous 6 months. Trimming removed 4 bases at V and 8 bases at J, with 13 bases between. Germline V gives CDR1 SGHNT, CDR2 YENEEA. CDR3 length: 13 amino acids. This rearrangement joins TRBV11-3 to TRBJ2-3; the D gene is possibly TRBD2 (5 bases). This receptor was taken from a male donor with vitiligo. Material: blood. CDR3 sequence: CASSSAVVGTQYF. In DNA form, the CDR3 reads TGTGCCAGCAGCTCAGCGGTCGTGGGTACGCAGTATTTT.